A single sample gave rise to the 16 T cell receptor beta chains below, sequenced in a study of blood T cell repertoires in COVID-19. Assay used: immunoSEQ multiplex PCR; TCRdb lists only in-frame clones, some missing. The sample shows 200,000 to 250,000 clones, more than 80% of them seen only once. The sequenced sample consisted of PBMCs or T cells enriched from blood (not recorded which). The receptors here all came from a man aged 55 to 69 who had recovered from COVID-19.

This clone occurred a few times. V gene TRBV9 combines with J gene TRBJ1-2; TRBD1 matches 9 bases. CDR1 SGDLS and CDR2 YYNGEE come from the germline V gene. The CDR3 is made up of 17 amino acids. With V trimmed by 2 bases and J by 2 bases, 10 bases remained unmatched. CDR3: CASSVRDRADFNYGYTF. The CDR3, as DNA: TGTGCCAGCAGCGTCCGGGACAGGGCTGACTTCAACTATGGCTACACCTTC.

V and J are TRBV12-3 or TRBV12-4 and TRBJ1-5; TRBD1 matches 11 bases. The CDR3 loop spans 13 amino acids. J gave up 6 bases and V 8 bases, and 3 bases lay outside the gene matches. CDR3 DNA sequence: TGTGCCAGCGGACAGGGGGCAAGTCAGCCCCAGCATTTT. It translates to CASGQGASQPQHF.

In DNA form, the CDR3 reads TGCGCCAGCAGGATGGTAGCGGGGGCCGATTCCTACGAGCAGTACTTC. This sequence encodes CASRMVAGADSYEQYF. The chain is built from TRBV10-2 and TRBJ2-7, with TRBD2 matching over 9 bases. V lost 6 bases, J lost 1 base, and 10 bases stayed unmatched. This CDR3 region has 16 residues. CDR1 is WSHSY, CDR2 SAAADI, per germline.

This sequence joins TRBV7-2 and TRBJ2-5; the match to TRBD2 covers 12 bases. Trimming at V came to 0 bases and at J to 4 bases, leaving 9 bases not matched to a gene. The CDR3 is 18 residues long. Germline lookup yields CDR1 SGHTA and CDR2 FQGNSA. CDR3: CASSLAGLAGGARETQYF. The CDR3 DNA reads as TGTGCCAGCAGCTTAGCGGGGCTAGCGGGGGGGGCGAGAGAGACCCAGTACTTC. Complete variable domain (other parts from reference TRBV7-2 and TRBJ2-5): GAGVSQSPSNKVTEKGKDVELRCDPISGHTALYWYRQSLGQGLEFLIYFQGNSAPDKSGLPSDRFSAERTGGSVSTLTIQRTQQEDSAVYLCASSLAGLAGGARETQYFGPGTRLLVL.

The chain recombines TRBV5-6 with TRBJ1-2; D is ambiguous. The germline V gene encodes CDR1 SGHDT and CDR2 YYEEEE. Trimming cost V 2 bases and J 0 bases, with 11 bases left between them. CDR3 length equals 15 residues. CDR3 protein: CASSFARLANYGYTF. The CDR3 DNA follows: TGTGCCAGCAGCTTTGCCCGGTTAGCTAACTATGGCTACACCTTC.

The chain joins TRBV20-1 to TRBJ1-1; weak D call: TRBD1 (5 bases). The V and J ends lost 8 bases and 6 bases respectively, with 13 bases between them. Germline CDR1 and CDR2: DFQATT and SNEGSKA (reference sequence). This CDR3 spans 11 amino acids. In nucleotides, the CDR3 is TGCAGTATCACTGGGGGGTCTGAAGCTTTCTTT. Its protein is CSITGGSEAFF.

J is TRBJ2-3 and V is TRBV3-1 (or the pseudogene TRBV3-2); the D is unclear. V lost 2 bases and J lost 6, with 6 bases in between. Germline CDR1 and CDR2: LGHDT and YNNKEL (reference sequence). The CDR3 covers 12 residues. CDR3 sequence: CASSQNSDTQYF. The CDR3 DNA follows: TGTGCCAGCAGCCAAAATAGTGATACGCAGTATTTT.

In regard to this clone: Sequence at one end of the junction differs from germline and may be a read error. The gene calls are TRBV5-5 and TRBJ1-2; the match to TRBD1 covers 8 bases. CDR1 and CDR2 (germline): SGHKS, YYEKEE (reference sequence). CDR3 size: 14 residues. DNA for the CDR3: TGTGCCAGCAGCTTGGGAGAGCGGACAGGGCGGGGGAAATTC. As protein: CASSLGERTGRGKF.

The chain recombines TRBV7-9 with TRBJ2-3; 8 bases are shared with TRBD1. The V and J ends lost 4 bases and 3 bases, in that order; junction bases with no gene match: 6. CDR3 length: 15 amino acids. CDR1 and CDR2 (germline): SEHNR, FQNEAQ (reference sequence). CDR3 region: CASSSTGAGTDTQYF. CDR3 nucleotides: TGTGCCAGCAGCTCGACAGGGGCTGGGACAGATACGCAGTATTTT. Full variable domain (missing parts from reference TRBV7-9 and TRBJ2-3): DTGVSQNPRHKITKRGQNVTFRCDPISEHNRLYWYRQTLGQGPEFLTYFQNEAQLEKSRLLSDRFSAERPKGSFSTLEIQRTEQGDSAMYLCASSSTGAGTDTQYFGPGTRLTVL.

This sequence joins TRBV11-3 and TRBJ2-3; D is uncertain. Trimming pared 7 bases from V and 0 bases from J, leaving 11 bases between. The CDR3 length is 14 residues. CDR1 is SGHNT and CDR2 is YENEEA in the germline V gene. The CDR3: CASTYYLSTDTQYF. DNA of the CDR3: TGTGCCAGCACCTACTACCTAAGCACAGATACGCAGTATTTT.

With regard to this clone: This likely comes from a read error, as the CDR3 has no conserved phenylalanine or tryptophan at its end. The rearrangement uses TRBV11-3 and TRBJ2-3; 7 nucleotides line up with TRBD2. V trimming: 5 bases; J trimming: 0 bases; junction bases outside the gene matches: 11. The CDR3 has 17 residues. Germline V gene data show CDR1 as SGHNT and CDR2 as YENEEA. CDR3 sequence: CASSRSTTSASTDTQYL. The CDR3 nucleotides read TGTGCCAGCAGCCGAAGCACCACTAGCGCTAGCACAGATACGCAGTATCTT.

The CDR3 DNA is TGTGCCAGCAGCTTCCGGGAACAGGGGATAGGCTACACCTTC. It codes for CASSFREQGIGYTF. The chain couples TRBV21-1 to TRBJ1-2; TRBD1 is the table's D call, not checked against the DNA. TRBV21-1 constitutes a pseudogene. The CDR3 runs to 14 residues.

This chain uses TRBV5-1 with TRBJ2-1, with D possibly TRBD2 on 5 matching bases. The CDR3 runs to 15 residues. Trimming cost V 0 bases and J 8 bases, with 15 bases left between them. Germline V CDR1 and CDR2: SGHRS, YFSETQ. The CDR3 coding sequence is TGCGCCAGCAGCTTGGAGTATCGGGAAATCGATGAGCAGTTCTTC. Protein: CASSLEYREIDEQFF.

The V and J genes are TRBV11-1 and TRBJ1-2; 7 nucleotides align to TRBD1. Germline CDR1 reads SGHAT; CDR2 reads FQDESV (reference sequence). V lost 2 bases, J lost 8 bases, and 11 bases stayed unmatched. The CDR3 is made up of 15 amino acids. CDR3 protein: CASSLSTTGYEGYTF. In DNA, the CDR3 is TGTGCCAGCAGCTTATCCACGACAGGGTATGAGGGCTACACCTTC.

Only a few counts were recorded for this clone. The chain joins TRBV6-5 to TRBJ1-4; TRBD1 agrees at 7 bases. V shed 6 bases and J 7 bases; nucleotides not matched to a gene: 8. Germline V gene lookup returns CDR1 MNHEY and CDR2 SVGAGI. The CDR3 is 14 amino acids. The CDR3 loop is CASSRQGEGEKLFF. CDR3 sequence (DNA): TGTGCCAGCAGCCGACAGGGTGAAGGTGAAAAACTGTTTTTT.

The chain links TRBV6-4 to TRBJ1-2, with D tentatively TRBD1 (5 bases). V was shortened by 9 bases and J by 4 bases, with 12 bases between the two germline ends. CDR1 is MRHNA, CDR2 SNTAGT, per germline. There are 12 residues in the CDR3. CDR3 bases: TGTGCCAGGATCGGTGGGGCCTATGGCTACACCTTC. Its protein is CARIGGAYGYTF.